These 31 T cell receptor beta chains came from one sample sequenced in a study of PD-1 blockade in classical Hodgkin lymphoma (dated by TCRdb to 2020 to 2022). Taken with the paper, the label for time point translates to: cycle 2 day 1 (C2D1) of nivolumab. Every trial patient had relapsed following autologous stem cell transplantation, and prior brentuximab vedotin exposure was what differed among cohorts A, B and C. The receptor library was made with the immunoSEQ multiplex PCR assay. The clones in this table, taken by TCRdb from immuneACCESS, are in-frame only. Not every clone is retained; where verified, under half of the shortfall comes from an unresolved V gene, and the cause of the rest is unknown. The sample yields under 110,000 clones; 75% to 90% were counted once. Approximately 6.3% of the sample rests with the top ten. Material: peripheral blood mononuclear cells (PBMCs), obtained before the second cycle of nivolumab. The origin of the receptors is a human donor with classical Hodgkin lymphoma.

The chain has TRBV6-1 and TRBJ1-1; tentative D call: TRBD1 (5 bases). Per the germline V gene, CDR1 is MNHNS and CDR2 is SASEGT. The CDR3 consists of 13 residues. The V gene lost 6 bases and the J gene lost 1 base, with 9 bases spanning the gap. The CDR3 here is CASRWDPNTEAFF. In DNA, the CDR3 is TGTGCCAGCAGATGGGACCCGAACACTGAAGCTTTCTTT.

This clone appeared a few times. The rearrangement uses TRBV10-1 and TRBJ2-1; D remains unclear. The CDR3 is made up of 13 amino acids. V was shortened by 3 bases and J by 4 bases, with 7 bases between the two germline ends. Germline V gene data show CDR1 as WNHNN and CDR2 as SYGVQD (reference sequence). The CDR3 loop is CASSDASYNEQFF. The CDR3 DNA reads TGCGCCAGCAGTGACGCCTCGTACAATGAGCAGTTCTTC.

This clone was seen more than once but under ten times. The V and J genes are TRBV9 and TRBJ1-2, with D perhaps matching TRBD1 (5 bases). Germline loops: CDR1 SGDLS, CDR2 YYNGEE. The CDR3 sequence is 13 residues long. The V end lost 4 bases, the J end lost 7 bases, and 14 bases lay between the germline ends. CDR3 amino acids: CASSIGPGAGYTF. DNA for the CDR3: TGTGCCAGCAGCATCGGGCCCGGGGCTGGCTACACCTTC.

The chain carries TRBV23-1 and TRBJ2-5; D may match TRBD1 or TRBD2 (6 bases each). TRBV23-1 belongs to the ORF category, with a function that is uncertain. Trimming left V 8 bases short and J 3 bases short, with 37 bases between. The CDR3 totals 21 residues. As DNA, the CDR3 is TGCGCCAGCCTTCCTAGGGTCCTCAGGACAGCTATCCTCGGCGGGGAAGAGACCCAGTACTTC. It encodes CASLPRVLRTAILGGEETQYF.

This clone was seen once. The rearrangement joins TRBV18 to TRBJ1-1; D is unclear. V was shortened by 1 base and J by 1 base, with 10 bases between the two germline ends. There are 15 residues in the CDR3. CDR1 KGHSH and CDR2 LQKENI come from the germline V gene. Written as DNA, the CDR3 is TGTGCCAGCTCACCACAGGCCAGCTCGAACACTGAAGCTTTCTTT. Translating it yields CASSPQASSNTEAFF.

The chain uses TRBV19 and TRBJ2-1, with D tentatively TRBD1 or TRBD2 (5 bases each). Germline loops: CDR1 LNHDA, CDR2 SQIVND (reference sequence). V shed 1 base and J shed 10 bases, with 11 bases lying between them. The CDR3 covers 13 residues. The CDR3 protein is CASSIAGGREQFF. The CDR3 DNA sequence: TGTGCCAGTAGTATAGCTGGGGGTAGGGAGCAGTTCTTC.

This clone appeared once. CDR3 in DNA: TGTGCCAGTAGTAGAGGGGTACCGGGACAACGCAATCAGCCCCAGCATTTT. As protein: CASSRGVPGQRNQPQHF. This rearrangement joins TRBV19 to TRBJ1-5, with D possibly TRBD1 on 6 matching bases. The V end lost 4 bases, the J end lost 2 bases, and 18 bases lay between the germline ends. Germline assignment: CDR1 LNHDA and CDR2 SQIVND (reference sequence). CDR3 size: 17 residues.

For this clone: Other DNA sequences in this specimen translate into the identical CDR3. The chain is built from TRBV5-1 and TRBJ1-3; D remains unclear. V was shortened by 0 bases and J by 4 bases, with 8 bases between the two germline ends. CDR1 and CDR2 (germline): SGHRS, YFSETQ. The CDR3 has 14 amino acids. The CDR3 loop reads CASSLGVSGNTIYF. CDR3 coding DNA: TGCGCCAGCAGCTTGGGAGTAAGCGGAAACACCATATATTTT.

The count of this clone is one. V is TRBV6-5 and J is TRBJ2-7; perhaps TRBD1 as D (6 bases). The V gene lost 7 bases and the J gene lost 2 bases, with 12 bases spanning the gap. This CDR3 spans 13 amino acids. Germline V gives CDR1 MNHEY, CDR2 SVGAGI. The CDR3: CASNRDTTYEQYF. In DNA form, the CDR3 reads TGTGCCAGCAACCGGGACACTACCTACGAGCAGTACTTC.

The chain combines TRBV30 with TRBJ1-5; unclear D gene. This CDR3 contains 14 residues. Germline-derived CDR1 and CDR2 are GTSNPN and SVGIG (reference sequence). The V gene lost 2 bases and the J gene lost 9 bases, with 17 bases spanning the gap. The CDR3 sequence: CAWSPGSGGRPQHF. In nucleotides, the CDR3 is TGTGCCTGGAGTCCGGGATCCGGCGGTAGGCCCCAGCATTTT. The full variable domain, rest sourced from reference TRBV30 and TRBJ1-5, is SQTIHQWPATLVQPVGSPLSLECTVEGTSNPNLYWYRQAAGRGLQLLFYSVGIGQISSEVPQNLSASRPQDRQFILSSKKLLLSDSGFYLCAWSPGSGGRPQHFGDGTRLSIL.

The chain combines TRBV28 with TRBJ1-1; no reliable D call. CDR1 is MDHEN, CDR2 SYDVKM, per germline. The CDR3 contains 12 residues. V was pared by 7 bases and J by 5 bases, with 11 bases between. This CDR3 reads CASINEGTEAFF. The CDR3 DNA reads as TGTGCCAGCATTAACGAGGGAACTGAAGCTTTCTTT.

This chain connects TRBV7-6 to TRBJ2-7; D remains ambiguous. CDR1 and CDR2 (germline): SGHVS, FNYEAQ. Trimming stripped 1 base from V and 0 bases from J, with 7 bases between. The CDR3 consists of 14 residues. CDR3 region: CASSLEWSSYEQYF. In DNA, the CDR3 is TGTGCCAGCAGCTTAGAATGGTCCTCCTACGAGCAGTACTTC.

This chain joins TRBV9 and TRBJ2-1, with 10 bases fitting TRBD2. The length of the CDR3 is 15 residues. Looked up from germline, CDR1 is SGDLS and CDR2 is YYNGEE. The J segment lost 8 bases and the V segment lost 4 bases, leaving 9 bases of the junction unmatched. The CDR3 bases are TGTGCCAGCAGCCTAACTACTAGCGGGGTCTATGAGCAGTTCTTC. It codes for CASSLTTSGVYEQFF.

DNA for the CDR3: TGTGCCAGCAGCCCGGAGGGTGTCTATGATAAGGCTTTCTTT. It translates to CASSPEGVYDKAFF. The chain carries TRBV7-9 and TRBJ1-1, with D uncertain. This CDR3 is built from 14 residues. CDR1 and CDR2 from the germline V gene are SEHNR and FQNEAQ (reference sequence). The ends were cut back, 5 bases at V and 11 bases at J, with 21 bases in the middle.

The rearrangement links TRBV2 to TRBJ2-5, with D unclear. The germline CDR1 and CDR2 sequences are SNHLY and FYNNEI. This CDR3 has 13 residues. V was clipped by 4 bases and J by 2 bases, with 8 bases between them. The CDR3 DNA reads as TGTGCCAGCAGTGCTCGGAAACAAGAGACCCAGTACTTC. This encodes CASSARKQETQYF.

This chain uses TRBV9 with TRBJ1-1; D call uncertain. This CDR3 spans 13 amino acids. CDR1 and CDR2 from the germline V gene are SGDLS and YYNGEE. The V end lost 1 base, the J end lost 2 bases, and 6 bases lay between the germline ends. Here the CDR3 reads CASSVRFNTEAFF. The CDR3, as DNA: TGTGCCAGCAGCGTACGGTTTAACACTGAAGCTTTCTTT.

This clone was seen only once. This chain joins TRBV21-1 and TRBJ1-4. TRBV21-1 is tagged as a pseudogene. The CDR3 length is 13 residues. In nucleotides, the CDR3 is TGTGCCACCCCCCACCGAACTAATGAAAAACTGTTTTTT. This encodes CATPHRTNEKLFF.

The V and J genes are TRBV4-2 and TRBJ1-3, with TRBD1 as a possible D gene (6 bases). The CDR3 has 15 amino acids. CDR1 is LGHNA and CDR2 is YNFKEQ in the germline V gene. Trimming pared 0 bases from V and 15 bases from J, leaving 21 bases between. CDR3 in amino acids: CASSQDLADSARGYF. For the CDR3, the DNA is TGTGCCAGCAGCCAAGATCTGGCGGACAGTGCCCGTGGATATTTT.

V is TRBV6-5 and J is TRBJ2-1; D perhaps matches TRBD1 (6 bases). Germline V CDR1 and CDR2: MNHEY, SVGAGI. V was shortened by 8 bases and J by 6 bases, with 8 bases between the two germline ends. This CDR3 contains 11 residues. CDR3 nucleotide sequence: TGTGCCAGCCAGGGGATCAATGAGCAGTTCTTC. Translation: CASQGINEQFF.

The CDR3 reads CASSQEGGGTSSYNSPLHF. For the CDR3, the DNA is TGTGCCAGCAGCCAAGAGGGGGGAGGAACGAGCTCCTATAATTCACCCCTCCACTTT. V usage is TRBV4-2 and J usage is TRBJ1-6; possible D gene TRBD1, 5 bases. The V gene's germline CDR1 is LGHNA and CDR2 YNFKEQ. V shed 0 bases and J shed 0 bases, with 15 bases lying between them. This CDR3 is 19 amino acids long.

This clone showed up just a few times. The chain employs TRBV28 and TRBJ2-1, with D perhaps matching TRBD2 (5 bases). CDR1 and CDR2 from the germline V gene are MDHEN and SYDVKM. Trimming removed 2 bases at V and 7 bases at J, with 15 bases between. The CDR3 loop spans 15 amino acids. The CDR3, as DNA: TGTGCCAGCAGTTTACGGGGTTACCTCAGGAATGAGCAGTTCTTC. This translates into CASSLRGYLRNEQFF.

The J gene is TRBJ2-5, the V gene TRBV4-1; possible D gene TRBD1, 6 bases. This CDR3 is 14 amino acids long. Trimming cost V 1 base and J 3 bases, with 9 bases left between them. Germline V gene sequence: CDR1 MGHRA, CDR2 YSYEKL. CDR3 in amino acids: CASSQVTGKETQYF. In DNA form, the CDR3 reads TGCGCCAGCAGCCAAGTAACAGGGAAAGAGACCCAGTACTTC.

The rearrangement joins TRBV7-2 to TRBJ1-4; a possible D gene is TRBD1 (5 bases). Looked up from germline, CDR1 is SGHTA and CDR2 is FQGNSA. Trimming left V 5 bases short and J 8 bases short, with 15 bases between. The CDR3 has 14 residues. The CDR3 nucleotides read TGTGCCAGCAGCCTAGGGAGGGGCTGGGAAAAACTGTTTTTT. It codes for CASSLGRGWEKLFF.

The chain couples TRBV11-2 to TRBJ1-1; 10 nucleotides match TRBD1. This CDR3 is 16 amino acids long. Germline V CDR1 and CDR2: SGHAT, FQNNGV. The V gene end was trimmed by 3 bases and the J gene end by 10 bases; junction bases not matched to a gene: 14. The CDR3 DNA follows: TGTGCCAGCAGCTTCGGCTCTTCCGGGACAGGGGCGCGAGCTTTCTTT. Residues: CASSFGSSGTGARAFF. Variable domain in full (rest from reference TRBV11-2 and TRBJ1-1): EAGVAQSPRYKIIEKRQSVAFWCNPISGHATLYWYQQILGQGPKLLIQFQNNGVVDDSQLPKDRFSAERLKGVDSTLKIQPAKLEDSAVYLCASSFGSSGTGARAFFGQGTRLTVV.

The rearrangement uses TRBV20-1 and TRBJ1-2; the D gene is possibly TRBD1 (6 bases). V lost 6 bases, J lost 3 bases, and 8 bases lay in between. The CDR3 sequence is 11 residues long. Germline V lookup: CDR1 DFQATT, CDR2 SNEGSKA (reference sequence). The CDR3 sequence is CSARQDYGYTF. CDR3 nucleotides: TGCAGTGCACGACAGGACTATGGCTACACCTTC.

The V gene is TRBV5-1, the J gene TRBJ2-7; 9 nucleotides match TRBD1. CDR3 size: 15 residues. Trimming removed 4 bases from V and 0 bases from J; junction bases left unmatched: 5. Germline V CDR1 and CDR2: SGHRS, YFSETQ. CDR3: CASSVTGGYSYEQYF. For the CDR3, the DNA is TGCGCCAGCAGCGTAACAGGGGGCTACTCCTACGAGCAGTACTTC. Looking up the rest from reference TRBV5-1 and TRBJ2-7 gives the full variable domain: KAGVTQTPRYLIKTRGQQVTLSCSPISGHRSVSWYQQTPGQGLQFLFEYFSETQRNKGNFPGRFSGRQFSNSRSEMNVSTLELGDSALYLCASSVTGGYSYEQYFGPGTRLTVT.

As DNA, the CDR3 is TGTGCCAGCAGCGTAGCTGTAAGGGGAAGGACCGGGGAGCTGTTTTTT. Its protein product is CASSVAVRGRTGELFF. The rearrangement joins TRBV9 to TRBJ2-2; a possible D gene is TRBD1 (5 bases). Trimming took off 0 bases at V and 5 bases at J, with 14 bases between the two ends. Germline assignment: CDR1 SGDLS and CDR2 YYNGEE. This CDR3 comprises 16 residues. The full variable domain, in which reference TRBV9 and TRBJ2-2 provide the parts outside the CDR3, is DSGVTQTPKHLITATGQRVTLRCSPRSGDLSVYWYQQSLDQGLQFLIQYYNGEERAKGNILERFSAQQFPDLHSELNLSSLELGDSALYFCASSVAVRGRTGELFFGEGSRLTVL.

This clone was seen ten or more times. V is TRBV19 and J is TRBJ1-1, with unresolved D. The CDR3 length is 12 residues. Trimming removed 8 bases at V and 4 bases at J, with 11 bases between. Germline V CDR1 and CDR2: LNHDA, SQIVND (reference sequence). The CDR3, as DNA: TGTGCCAGTTACGCCGTTGGCACTGAAGCTTTCTTT. It translates to CASYAVGTEAFF. Full variable domain (missing parts from reference TRBV19 and TRBJ1-1): DGGITQSPKYLFRKEGQNVTLSCEQNLNHDAMYWYRQDPGQGLRLIYYSQIVNDFQKGDIAEGYSVSREKKESFPLTVTSAQKNPTAFYLCASYAVGTEAFFGQGTRLTVV.

The chain is built from TRBV7-3 and TRBJ2-2; D perhaps matches TRBD1 (5 bases). The CDR3 has 19 residues. Trimming shortened V by 5 bases and J by 4 bases, and 26 bases separated the two germline ends. The V gene's germline CDR1 is SGHTA and CDR2 FQGTGA. This CDR3 is CASSRSPRVGQGSTGELFF. Written as DNA, the CDR3 is TGTGCCAGCAGCCGTAGTCCTAGGGTTGGGCAGGGTTCCACCGGGGAGCTGTTTTTT.

The chain combines TRBV6-5 with TRBJ1-1; 7 bases map to TRBD1. CDR1 is MNHEY, CDR2 SVGAGI, per germline. This CDR3 has 15 amino acids. The junction had 2 bases not matched to a gene; V was cut back by 0 bases and J by 1 base. CDR3 bases: TGTGCCAGCAGTTACTCAGGGGGCTGGAACACTGAAGCTTTCTTT. The encoded protein is CASSYSGGWNTEAFF.

The chain links TRBV4-3 to TRBJ1-1; possibly TRBD1 for D (5 bases). CDR1 and CDR2 from the germline V gene are LGHNA and YSLEER. Trimming removed 4 bases from V and 2 bases from J, with 14 bases in between. The CDR3 contains 15 residues. The CDR3 loop is CASSRTGTGNTEAFF. The CDR3 DNA reads TGCGCCAGCAGCCGAACCGGGACGGGAAACACTGAAGCTTTCTTT.